The sequence of this T cell receptor (beta chain) was determined in a study of blood T cells in healthy people across ages. This clonotype was observed a few times. PCR was performed a second time for roughly 7 to 11 cycles using a sample-barcoded 5' primer and a J-beta primer mix. TCRdb independently ran MiXCR on the 5' RACE reads; one entry per CDR3 protein. This table holds hundreds of thousands of distinct CDR3 sequences, less than 25% found once. Total RNA extracted from each sample amounted to at least 5.5 micrograms. The data were also submitted as part of a second study, on T cells of mothers and their children. From that second work: Per child, around 3 million TCR beta CDR3 reads were obtained, against over 10 million per mother.

The TCR originated in a boy aged 5-17 years in good health. Sample: blood.

CDR3 DNA sequence: TGTGCCAGCAGTCCTAGCGGGGGGTCTAGCACAGATACGCAGTATTTT. Protein product: CASSPSGGSSTDTQYF. The chain couples TRBV6-4 to TRBJ2-3, with 11 bases identical to TRBD2. The V segment lost 5 bases and the J segment 0 bases; nucleotides outside the gene matches: 4. The CDR3 totals 16 residues. From germline, CDR1 is MRHNA and CDR2 SNTAGT.